This T cell receptor beta chain appears in the sequencing data of a study of cytomegalovirus exposure and HLA in healthy donors. PCR primers comprised 60 Vbeta and 13 Jbeta primers. Measured with immunoSEQ multiplex PCR; TCRdb has only the in-frame clones, and not every one. The profile shows 180,000 or so clones, approximately 80% of them singletons. On this clone itself: Its specificity is unknown.

Study-wide results and caveats: Among immune exposure information, only CMV serostatus was available.

CDR3 length: 15 amino acids. V lost 0 bases, J lost 8 bases, and 5 bases stayed unmatched. The V gene's germline CDR1 is SEHNR and CDR2 FQNEAQ (reference sequence). The sequence was obtained from a girl between 10 and 17 years old in good health and CMV-seropositive. The specimen was PBMCs. This chain joins TRBV7-9 and TRBJ1-4; 8 bases align to TRBD1. The CDR3 DNA is TGTGCCAGCAGCTTAGCACGACAGGGGCGGGAAAAACTGTTTTTT. Residues: CASSLARQGREKLFF.